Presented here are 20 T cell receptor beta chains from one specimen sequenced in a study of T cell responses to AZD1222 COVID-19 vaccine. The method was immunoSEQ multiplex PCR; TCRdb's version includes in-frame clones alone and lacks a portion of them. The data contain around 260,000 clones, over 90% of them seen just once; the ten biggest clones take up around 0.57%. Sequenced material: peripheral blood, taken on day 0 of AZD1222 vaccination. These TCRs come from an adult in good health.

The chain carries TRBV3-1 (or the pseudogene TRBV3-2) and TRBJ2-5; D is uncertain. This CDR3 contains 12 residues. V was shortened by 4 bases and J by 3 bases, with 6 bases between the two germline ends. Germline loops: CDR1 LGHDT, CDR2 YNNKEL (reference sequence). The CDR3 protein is CASSLRKETQYF. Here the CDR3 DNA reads TGTGCCAGCAGCCTGAGAAAAGAGACCCAGTACTTC.

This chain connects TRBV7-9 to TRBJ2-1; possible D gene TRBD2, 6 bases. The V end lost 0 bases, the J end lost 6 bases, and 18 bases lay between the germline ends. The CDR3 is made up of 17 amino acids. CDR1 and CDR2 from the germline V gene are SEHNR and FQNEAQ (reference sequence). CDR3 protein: CASSLALGLGGFNEQFF. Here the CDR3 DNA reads TGTGCCAGCAGCTTAGCGCTAGGACTGGGAGGTTTCAATGAGCAGTTCTTC.

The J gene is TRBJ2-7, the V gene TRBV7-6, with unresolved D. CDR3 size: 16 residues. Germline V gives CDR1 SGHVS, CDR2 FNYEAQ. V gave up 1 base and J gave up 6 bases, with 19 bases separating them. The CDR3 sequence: CASSLGGPQVSIEQYF. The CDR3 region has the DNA TGTGCCAGCAGCTTAGGTGGCCCGCAGGTCTCCATCGAGCAGTACTTC.

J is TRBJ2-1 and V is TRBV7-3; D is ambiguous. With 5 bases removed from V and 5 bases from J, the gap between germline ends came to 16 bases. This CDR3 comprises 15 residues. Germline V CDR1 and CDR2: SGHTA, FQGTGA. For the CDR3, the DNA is TGTGCCAGCAGCCCCGGGTTGGAGTCCCACAATGAGCAGTTCTTC. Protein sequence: CASSPGLESHNEQFF.

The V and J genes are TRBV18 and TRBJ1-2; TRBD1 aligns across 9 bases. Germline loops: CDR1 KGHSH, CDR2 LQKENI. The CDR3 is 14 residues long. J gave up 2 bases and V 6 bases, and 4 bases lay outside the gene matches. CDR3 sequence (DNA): TGTGCCAGCTCTTCCGGGACAGGGAACTATGGCTACACCTTC. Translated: CASSSGTGNYGYTF.

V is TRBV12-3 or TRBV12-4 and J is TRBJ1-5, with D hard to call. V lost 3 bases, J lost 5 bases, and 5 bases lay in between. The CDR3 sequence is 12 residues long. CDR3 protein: CASSFTDQPQHF. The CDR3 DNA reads TGTGCCAGCAGTTTTACGGATCAGCCCCAGCATTTT.

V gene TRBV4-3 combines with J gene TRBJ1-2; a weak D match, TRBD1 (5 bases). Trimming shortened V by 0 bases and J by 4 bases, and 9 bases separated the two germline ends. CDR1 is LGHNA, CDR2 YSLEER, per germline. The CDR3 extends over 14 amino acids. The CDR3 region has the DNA TGCGCCAGCAGCCAAGAGGTAGGGGTCTATGGCTACACCTTC. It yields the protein CASSQEVGVYGYTF.

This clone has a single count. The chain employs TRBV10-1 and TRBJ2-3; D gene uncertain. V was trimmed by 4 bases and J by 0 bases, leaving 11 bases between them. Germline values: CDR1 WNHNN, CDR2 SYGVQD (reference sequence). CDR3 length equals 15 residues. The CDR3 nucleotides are TGCGCCAGCAGTGCCAGGTCGACTAGCACAGATACGCAGTATTTT. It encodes CASSARSTSTDTQYF.

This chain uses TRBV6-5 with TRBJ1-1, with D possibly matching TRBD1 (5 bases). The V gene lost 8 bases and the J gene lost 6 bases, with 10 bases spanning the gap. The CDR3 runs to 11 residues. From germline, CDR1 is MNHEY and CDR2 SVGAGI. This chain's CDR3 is CASVGGAEAFF. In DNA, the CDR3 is TGTGCCAGCGTGGGGGGGGCTGAAGCTTTCTTT.

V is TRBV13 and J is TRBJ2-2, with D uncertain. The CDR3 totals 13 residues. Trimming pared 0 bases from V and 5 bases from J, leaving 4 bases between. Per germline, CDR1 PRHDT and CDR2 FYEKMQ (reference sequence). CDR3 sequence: CASSLGGTGELFF. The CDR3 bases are TGTGCCAGCAGCTTAGGGGGGACCGGGGAGCTGTTTTTT.

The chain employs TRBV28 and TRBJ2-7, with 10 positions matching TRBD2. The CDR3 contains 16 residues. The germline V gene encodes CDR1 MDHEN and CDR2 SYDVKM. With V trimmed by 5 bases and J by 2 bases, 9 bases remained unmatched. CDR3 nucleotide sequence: TGTGCCAGCAGTCCAGCCTCTAGCGGGAGCACCTACGAGCAGTACTTC. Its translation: CASSPASSGSTYEQYF.

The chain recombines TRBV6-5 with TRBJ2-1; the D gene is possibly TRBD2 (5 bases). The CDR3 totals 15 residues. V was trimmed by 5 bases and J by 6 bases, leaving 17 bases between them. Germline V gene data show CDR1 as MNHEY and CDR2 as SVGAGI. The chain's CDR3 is CASSTRSGLRNEQFF. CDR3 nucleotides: TGTGCCAGCAGTACACGATCCGGACTTCGCAATGAGCAGTTCTTC.

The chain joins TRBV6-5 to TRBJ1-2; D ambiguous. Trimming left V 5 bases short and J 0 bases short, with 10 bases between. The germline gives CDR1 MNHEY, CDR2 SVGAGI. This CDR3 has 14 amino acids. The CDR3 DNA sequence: TGTGCCAGCAGTCCCGGAACAGCTAACTATGGCTACACCTTC. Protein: CASSPGTANYGYTF.

CDR3 protein: CASSYRQGSSYEQYF. CDR3 in DNA: TGTGCCAGCAGCTACCGACAGGGAAGCTCCTACGAGCAGTACTTC. The chain joins TRBV3-1 (or the pseudogene TRBV3-2) to TRBJ2-7; 7 nucleotides match TRBD1. The CDR3 consists of 15 residues. Germline V gene data show CDR1 as LGHDT and CDR2 as YNNKEL (reference sequence). J was trimmed by 0 bases and V by 5 bases; bases with no gene match: 7.

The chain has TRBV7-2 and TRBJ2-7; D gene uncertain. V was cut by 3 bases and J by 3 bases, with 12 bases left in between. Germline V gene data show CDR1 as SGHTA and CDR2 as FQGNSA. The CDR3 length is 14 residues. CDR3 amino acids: CASSFQTGFYEQYF. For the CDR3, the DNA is TGTGCCAGCAGCTTCCAGACTGGTTTCTACGAGCAGTACTTC.

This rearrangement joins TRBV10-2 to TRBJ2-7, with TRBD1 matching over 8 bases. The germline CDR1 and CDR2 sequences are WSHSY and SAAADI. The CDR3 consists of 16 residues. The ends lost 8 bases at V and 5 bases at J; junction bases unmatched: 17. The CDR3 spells CASSRGGGQGANEQYF. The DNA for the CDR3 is TGCGCCAGCTCGAGAGGAGGAGGGCAGGGGGCCAACGAGCAGTACTTC.

DNA of the CDR3: TGTGCCAGCAGTCCAGCCCCTCTCGGGACCCAGTACTTC. This sequence encodes CASSPAPLGTQYF. This sequence joins TRBV28 and TRBJ2-5; no clear D gene. This CDR3 contains 13 residues. Trimming took 5 bases from V and 7 from J, leaving 14 bases between them. Germline V gene sequence: CDR1 MDHEN, CDR2 SYDVKM.

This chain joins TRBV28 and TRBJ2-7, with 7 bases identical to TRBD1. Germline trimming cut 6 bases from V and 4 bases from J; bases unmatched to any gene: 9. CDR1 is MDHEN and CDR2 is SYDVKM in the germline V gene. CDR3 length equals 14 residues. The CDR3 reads CASSRTGGRYEQYF. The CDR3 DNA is TGTGCCAGCAGCCGGACAGGAGGACGGTACGAGCAGTACTTC.

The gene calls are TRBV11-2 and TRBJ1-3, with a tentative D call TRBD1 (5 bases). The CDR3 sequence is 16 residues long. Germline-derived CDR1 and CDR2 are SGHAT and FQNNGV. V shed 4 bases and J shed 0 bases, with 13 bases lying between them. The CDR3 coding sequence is TGTGCCAGCAGCTCCCATCGGGGCCCCTCTGGAAACACCATATATTTT. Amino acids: CASSSHRGPSGNTIYF.

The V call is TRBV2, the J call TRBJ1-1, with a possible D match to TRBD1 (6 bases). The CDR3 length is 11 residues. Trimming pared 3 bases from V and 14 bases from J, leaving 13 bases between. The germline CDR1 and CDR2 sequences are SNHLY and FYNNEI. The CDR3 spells CASSEGAKGFF. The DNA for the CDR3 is TGTGCCAGCAGTGAGGGGGCCAAGGGATTCTTT.